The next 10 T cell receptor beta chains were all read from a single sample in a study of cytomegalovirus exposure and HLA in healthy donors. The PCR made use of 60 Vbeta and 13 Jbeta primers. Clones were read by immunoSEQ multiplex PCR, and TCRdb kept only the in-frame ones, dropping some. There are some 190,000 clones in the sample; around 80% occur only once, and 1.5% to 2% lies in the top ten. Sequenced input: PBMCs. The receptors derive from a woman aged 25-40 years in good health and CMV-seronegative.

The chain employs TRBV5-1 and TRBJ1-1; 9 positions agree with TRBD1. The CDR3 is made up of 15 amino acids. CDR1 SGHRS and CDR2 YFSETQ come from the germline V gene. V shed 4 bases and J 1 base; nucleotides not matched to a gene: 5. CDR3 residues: CASSPRDRANTEAFF. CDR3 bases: TGCGCCAGCAGCCCCCGGGACAGGGCGAACACTGAAGCTTTCTTT.

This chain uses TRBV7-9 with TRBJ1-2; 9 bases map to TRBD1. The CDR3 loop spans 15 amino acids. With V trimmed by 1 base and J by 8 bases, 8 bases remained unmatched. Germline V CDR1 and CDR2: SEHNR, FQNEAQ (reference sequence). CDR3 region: CASSLDLGQGYGYTF. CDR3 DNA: TGTGCCAGCAGCTTAGACCTTGGACAGGGGTACGGCTACACCTTC.

CDR3 DNA: TGTGCCAGCAGCCCCGGGGTAGCGGGGGGGTTCGGGGAGCTGTTTTTT. It codes for CASSPGVAGGFGELFF. The chain joins TRBV7-8 to TRBJ2-2, with 11 bases that match TRBD2. Germline V gene sequence: CDR1 SGHVS, CDR2 FQNEAQ. The CDR3 loop spans 16 amino acids. V lost 5 bases to trimming and J lost 7 bases; unmatched junction nucleotides: 9.

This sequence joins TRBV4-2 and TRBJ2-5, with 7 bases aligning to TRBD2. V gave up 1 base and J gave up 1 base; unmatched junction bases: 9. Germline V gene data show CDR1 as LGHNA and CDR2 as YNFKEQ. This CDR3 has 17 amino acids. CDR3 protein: CASSQAMGGSFQETQYF. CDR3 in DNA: TGTGCCAGCAGCCAAGCAATGGGGGGGTCGTTCCAAGAGACCCAGTACTTC.

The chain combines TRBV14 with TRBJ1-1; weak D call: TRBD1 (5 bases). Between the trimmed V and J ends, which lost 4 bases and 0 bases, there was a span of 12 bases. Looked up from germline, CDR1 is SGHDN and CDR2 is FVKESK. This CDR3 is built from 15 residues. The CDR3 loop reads CASSPSRGVNTEAFF. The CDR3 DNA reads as TGTGCCAGCAGCCCAAGTCGGGGGGTGAACACTGAAGCTTTCTTT.

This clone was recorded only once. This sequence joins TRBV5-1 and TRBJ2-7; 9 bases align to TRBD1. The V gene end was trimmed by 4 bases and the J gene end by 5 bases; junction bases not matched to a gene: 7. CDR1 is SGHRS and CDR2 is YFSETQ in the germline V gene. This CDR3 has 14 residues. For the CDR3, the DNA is TGCGCCAGCAGCCTGAACAGGGGGCTTGACGAGCAGTACTTC. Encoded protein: CASSLNRGLDEQYF.

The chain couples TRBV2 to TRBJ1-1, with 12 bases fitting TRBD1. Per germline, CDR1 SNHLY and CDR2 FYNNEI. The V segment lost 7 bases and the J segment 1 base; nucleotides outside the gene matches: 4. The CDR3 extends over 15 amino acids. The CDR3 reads CASKGQGARNTEAFF. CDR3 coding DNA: TGTGCCAGCAAGGGACAGGGGGCGAGGAACACTGAAGCTTTCTTT. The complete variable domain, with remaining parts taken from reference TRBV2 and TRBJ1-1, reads EPEVTQTPSHQVTQMGQEVILRCVPISNHLYFYWYRQILGQKVEFLVSFYNNEISEKSEIFDDQFSVERPDGSNFTLKIRSTKLEDSAMYFCASKGQGARNTEAFFGQGTRLTVV.

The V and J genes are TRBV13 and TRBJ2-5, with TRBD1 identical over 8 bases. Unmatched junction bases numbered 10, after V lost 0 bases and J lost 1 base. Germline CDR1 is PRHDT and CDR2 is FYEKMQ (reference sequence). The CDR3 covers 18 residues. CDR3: CASSLGLGTGGRQETQYF. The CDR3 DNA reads TGTGCCAGCAGCTTAGGCTTGGGGACAGGAGGACGCCAAGAGACCCAGTACTTC.

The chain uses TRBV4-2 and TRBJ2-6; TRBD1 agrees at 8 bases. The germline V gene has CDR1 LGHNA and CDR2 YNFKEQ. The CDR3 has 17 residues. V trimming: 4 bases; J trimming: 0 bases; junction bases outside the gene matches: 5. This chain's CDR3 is CASSPGQGASGANVLTF. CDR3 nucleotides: TGTGCCAGCAGCCCCGGACAGGGTGCCTCTGGGGCCAACGTCCTGACTTTC.

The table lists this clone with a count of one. The chain's CDR3 is CASSLRQGVQPQHF. CDR3 DNA: TGTGCCAGCAGCTTGAGACAGGGCGTTCAGCCCCAGCATTTT. The chain joins TRBV5-8 to TRBJ1-5, with 7 positions matching TRBD1. The trim removed 1 base at V and 6 bases at J, leaving 4 bases unmatched. Germline V gene data show CDR1 as SGHTS and CDR2 as YDEGEE. The CDR3 runs 14 residues. Full variable domain (missing parts from reference TRBV5-8 and TRBJ1-5): EAGVTQSPTHLIKTRGQQATLRCSPISGHTSVYWYQQALGLGLQFLLWYDEGEERNRGNFPPRFSGRQFPNYSSELNVNALELEDSALYLCASSLRQGVQPQHFGDGTRLSIL.